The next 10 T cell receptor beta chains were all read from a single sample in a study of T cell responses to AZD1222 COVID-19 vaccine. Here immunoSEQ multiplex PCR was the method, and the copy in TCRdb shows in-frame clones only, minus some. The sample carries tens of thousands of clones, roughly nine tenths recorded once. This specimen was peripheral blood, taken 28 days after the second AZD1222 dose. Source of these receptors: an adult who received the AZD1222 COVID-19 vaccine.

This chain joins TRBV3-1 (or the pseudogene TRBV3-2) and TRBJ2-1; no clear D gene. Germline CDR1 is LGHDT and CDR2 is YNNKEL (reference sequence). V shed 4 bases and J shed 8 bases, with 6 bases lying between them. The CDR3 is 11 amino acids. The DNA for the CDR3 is TGTGCCAGCAGCCTAGTGGATGAGCAGTTCTTC. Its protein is CASSLVDEQFF.

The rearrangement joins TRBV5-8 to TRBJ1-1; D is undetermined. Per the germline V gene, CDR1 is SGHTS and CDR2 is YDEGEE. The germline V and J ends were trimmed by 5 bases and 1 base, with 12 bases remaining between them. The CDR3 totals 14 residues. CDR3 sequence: CASRPEMWNTEAFF. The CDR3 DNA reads TGTGCCAGCAGACCTGAAATGTGGAACACTGAAGCTTTCTTT.

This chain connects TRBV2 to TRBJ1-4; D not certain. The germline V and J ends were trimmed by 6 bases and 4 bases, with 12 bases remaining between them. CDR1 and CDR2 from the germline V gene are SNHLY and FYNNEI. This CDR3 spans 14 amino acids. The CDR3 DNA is TGTGCCAGCAGGGACGGGTGGGGTAATGAAAAACTGTTTTTT. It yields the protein CASRDGWGNEKLFF.

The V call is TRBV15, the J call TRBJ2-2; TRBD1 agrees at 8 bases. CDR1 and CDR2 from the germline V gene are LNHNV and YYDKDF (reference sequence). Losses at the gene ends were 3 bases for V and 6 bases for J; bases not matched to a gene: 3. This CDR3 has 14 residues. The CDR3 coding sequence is TGTGCCACCAGCAGGCGGACAGGGTCCGGGGAGCTGTTTTTT. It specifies CATSRRTGSGELFF.

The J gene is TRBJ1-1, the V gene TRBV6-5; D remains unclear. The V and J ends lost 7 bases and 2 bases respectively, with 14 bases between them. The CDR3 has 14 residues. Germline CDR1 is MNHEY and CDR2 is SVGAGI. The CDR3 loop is CASTLGKGNTEAFF. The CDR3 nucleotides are TGTGCCAGCACCCTAGGGAAGGGAAACACTGAAGCTTTCTTT.

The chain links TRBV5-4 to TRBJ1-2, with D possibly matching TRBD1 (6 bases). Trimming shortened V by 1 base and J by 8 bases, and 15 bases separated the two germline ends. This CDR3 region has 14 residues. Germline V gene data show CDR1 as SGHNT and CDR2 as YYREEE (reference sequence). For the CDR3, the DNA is TGTGCCAGCAGCTTGATCGAACAGGGCGGAGGCTACACCTTC. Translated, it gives CASSLIEQGGGYTF.

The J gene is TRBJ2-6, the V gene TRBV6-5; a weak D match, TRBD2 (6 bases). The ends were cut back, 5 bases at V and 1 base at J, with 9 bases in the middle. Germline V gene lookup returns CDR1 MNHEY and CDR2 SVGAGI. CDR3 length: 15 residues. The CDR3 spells CASSTGGSGANVLTF. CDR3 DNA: TGTGCCAGCAGTACCGGAGGGTCTGGGGCCAACGTCCTGACTTTC.

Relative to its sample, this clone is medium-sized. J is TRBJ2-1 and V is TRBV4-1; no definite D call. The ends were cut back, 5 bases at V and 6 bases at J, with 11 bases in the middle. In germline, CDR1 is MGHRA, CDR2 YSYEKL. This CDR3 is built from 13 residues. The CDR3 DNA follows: TGCGCCAGCAGCTTTAGTAGGCCCAATGAGCAGTTCTTC. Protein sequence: CASSFSRPNEQFF.

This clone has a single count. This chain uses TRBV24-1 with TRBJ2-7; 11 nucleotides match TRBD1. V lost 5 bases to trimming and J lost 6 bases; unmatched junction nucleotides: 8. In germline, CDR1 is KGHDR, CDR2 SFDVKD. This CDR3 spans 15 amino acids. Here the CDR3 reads CATSGHRDRGAEQYF. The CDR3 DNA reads TGTGCCACCAGTGGCCACCGGGACAGGGGGGCCGAGCAGTACTTC.

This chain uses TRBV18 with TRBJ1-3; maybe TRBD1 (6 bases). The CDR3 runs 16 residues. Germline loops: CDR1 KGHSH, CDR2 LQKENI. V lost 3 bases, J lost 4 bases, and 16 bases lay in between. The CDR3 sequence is CASSPRTAGAGNTIYF. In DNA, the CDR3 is TGTGCCAGCTCACCCCGTACGGCAGGGGCAGGAAACACCATATATTTT.